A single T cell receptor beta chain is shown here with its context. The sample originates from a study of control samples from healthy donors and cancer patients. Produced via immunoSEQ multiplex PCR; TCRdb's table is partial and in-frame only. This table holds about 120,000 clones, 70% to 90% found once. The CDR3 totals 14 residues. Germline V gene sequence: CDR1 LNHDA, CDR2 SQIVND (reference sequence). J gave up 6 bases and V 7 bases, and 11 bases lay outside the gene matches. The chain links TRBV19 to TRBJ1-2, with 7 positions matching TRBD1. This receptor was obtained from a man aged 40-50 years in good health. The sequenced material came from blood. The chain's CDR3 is CASTPRQGPNGYTF. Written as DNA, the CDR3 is TGTGCCAGTACTCCAAGACAGGGCCCTAATGGCTACACCTTC.